Listed below are T cell receptor beta chains from one sample, sequenced in a study of siplizumab effects on memory and regulatory T cells. Repertoires were generated with immunoSEQ multiplex PCR, while TCRdb's copy carries only in-frame clones and drops some. Of over 100,000 clones in the sample, 92% were seen once. Sequencing was carried out using Tregs sorted from blood. Receptors originate from a human donor in good health. CDR3s include the opening cysteine and the closing phenylalanine or tryptophan. Fields, in order: J gene, clone size, V gene, D gene, CDR3 DNA, CDR3 protein. The D gene is left open where the match is weak. Only part of the rows carry a size: once, few, many, or a class if the clone is expanded.

TRBJ2-5,.,TRBV6-5,.,TGTGCCAGCAGTTCGTGGGGGCCCCAAGAGACCCAGTACTTC,CASSSWGPQETQYF
TRBJ1-4,.,TRBV7-8,.,TGTGCCAGCAGCTTAGGTCCCGGAAAACTGTTTTTT,CASSLGPGKLFF
TRBJ2-7,.,TRBV21-1,.,TGTGCCAGCAGCAAAGCGCAATGGAATTACTGCGAGCAGTACTTC,CASSKAQWNYCEQYF
TRBJ1-4,.,TRBV5-4,TRBD1,TGTGCCAGCAGCGAGGGACAGGGCTTTCGTGAAAAACTGTTTTTT,CASSEGQGFREKLFF
TRBJ1-4,.,TRBV5-6,.,TGTGCCAGCAGCTTGACCAGGGCTAATGAAAAACTGTTTTTT,CASSLTRANEKLFF
TRBJ2-1,.,TRBV9,.,TGTGCCAGCAGCGTAGCGGGGGTTTCTTACAATGAGCAGTTCTTC,CASSVAGVSYNEQFF
TRBJ2-5,.,TRBV18,.,TGTGCCAGCTCACCCCTTCTGGGGGGAGGCGAGACCCAGTACTTC,CASSPLLGGGETQYF
TRBJ2-7,.,TRBV7-6,.,TGTGCCAGCAGCCTTCAGGCAGGTCTTTTTAGCTCCTACGAGCAGTACTTC,CASSLQAGLFSSYEQYF
TRBJ1-1,.,TRBV6-1,.,TGTGCCAGCAGTGAAACCAATATGAACACTGAAGCTTTCTTT,CASSETNMNTEAFF
TRBJ2-6,.,TRBV2,.,TGTGCCAGCAGTGAACAGGGCGGTGGGGCCAACGTCCTGACTTTC,CASSEQGGGANVLTF
TRBJ2-7,.,TRBV5-4,TRBD1,TGTGCCAGCAGCTTACCCGGGACAGGGAGCTCCTACGAGCAGTACTTC,CASSLPGTGSSYEQYF
TRBJ2-5,once,TRBV2,TRBD2,TGTGCCAGCAGTGAAACTAGCGGGACAGAGACCCAGTACTTC,CASSETSGTETQYF
TRBJ2-7,.,TRBV6-1,.,TGTGCCAGCAGAATAACTACTCTTACCTACGAGCAGTACTTC,CASRITTLTYEQYF
TRBJ2-3,.,TRBV7-6,TRBD2,TGTGCCAGCAGCTTAGCGGGAGGGTTCGCAGATACGCAGTATTTT,CASSLAGGFADTQYF
TRBJ2-3,.,TRBV4-1,.,TGCGCCAGCAGCCAACGGCTAGGTAGCACAGATACGCAGTATTTT,CASSQRLGSTDTQYF
TRBJ2-2,.,TRBV7-9,TRBD2,TGTGCCAGCAGCTTAGAAGGACTAGCGAGGTATGGCACCGGGGAGCTGTTTTTT,CASSLEGLARYGTGELFF
TRBJ2-5,.,TRBV18,.,TGTGCCAGCTCACCACCGTACACGGAGACCCAGTACTTC,CASSPPYTETQYF
TRBJ2-7,.,TRBV23-1,.,TGCGCCAGCAGCCATCCGGAGGCCCGCGAGCAGTACTTC,CASSHPEAREQYF
TRBJ1-5,.,TRBV5-6,.,TGTGCCAGCAGCAGTATGACAGACCAGCCCCAGCATTTT,CASSSMTDQPQHF
TRBJ1-1,once,TRBV25-1,TRBD1,TGTGCCAGCAGTGATTTCCTCCCGACAGGGGGAAGCACTGAAGCTTTCTTT,CASSDFLPTGGSTEAFF
TRBJ2-7,.,TRBV6-6,.,TGTGCCAGCAGTCGGACAGCGCGTAACGAGCAGTACTTC,CASSRTARNEQYF
TRBJ2-5,once,TRBV12-5,.,TGTGCTAGTGGTTTGGCTGGCCGGGCCGAGACCCAGTACTTC,CASGLAGRAETQYF
TRBJ2-7,.,TRBV12-5,.,TGTGCTAGTGGTTTCGCTTACGAGCAGTACTTC,CASGFAYEQYF
TRBJ2-2,.,TRBV5-1,.,TGCGCCAGCAGCTTGGTGGCGGGGACCGGGGAGCTGTTTTTT,CASSLVAGTGELFF
TRBJ2-2,.,TRBV18,.,TGTGCCAGCTCACCTGATGGGAGCCGGGGCGGGGAGCTGTTTTTT,CASSPDGSRGGELFF
TRBJ2-3,.,TRBV10-2,.,TGCGCCAGCAGCTCTCCCTCCTTATGGCAGTATTTT,CASSSPSLWQYF
TRBJ2-5,.,TRBV5-1,TRBD2,TGCGCCAGCAGCTTGCCCCGGGGACTAGCGGGAGATTGGCAAGAGACCCAGTACTTC,CASSLPRGLAGDWQETQYF